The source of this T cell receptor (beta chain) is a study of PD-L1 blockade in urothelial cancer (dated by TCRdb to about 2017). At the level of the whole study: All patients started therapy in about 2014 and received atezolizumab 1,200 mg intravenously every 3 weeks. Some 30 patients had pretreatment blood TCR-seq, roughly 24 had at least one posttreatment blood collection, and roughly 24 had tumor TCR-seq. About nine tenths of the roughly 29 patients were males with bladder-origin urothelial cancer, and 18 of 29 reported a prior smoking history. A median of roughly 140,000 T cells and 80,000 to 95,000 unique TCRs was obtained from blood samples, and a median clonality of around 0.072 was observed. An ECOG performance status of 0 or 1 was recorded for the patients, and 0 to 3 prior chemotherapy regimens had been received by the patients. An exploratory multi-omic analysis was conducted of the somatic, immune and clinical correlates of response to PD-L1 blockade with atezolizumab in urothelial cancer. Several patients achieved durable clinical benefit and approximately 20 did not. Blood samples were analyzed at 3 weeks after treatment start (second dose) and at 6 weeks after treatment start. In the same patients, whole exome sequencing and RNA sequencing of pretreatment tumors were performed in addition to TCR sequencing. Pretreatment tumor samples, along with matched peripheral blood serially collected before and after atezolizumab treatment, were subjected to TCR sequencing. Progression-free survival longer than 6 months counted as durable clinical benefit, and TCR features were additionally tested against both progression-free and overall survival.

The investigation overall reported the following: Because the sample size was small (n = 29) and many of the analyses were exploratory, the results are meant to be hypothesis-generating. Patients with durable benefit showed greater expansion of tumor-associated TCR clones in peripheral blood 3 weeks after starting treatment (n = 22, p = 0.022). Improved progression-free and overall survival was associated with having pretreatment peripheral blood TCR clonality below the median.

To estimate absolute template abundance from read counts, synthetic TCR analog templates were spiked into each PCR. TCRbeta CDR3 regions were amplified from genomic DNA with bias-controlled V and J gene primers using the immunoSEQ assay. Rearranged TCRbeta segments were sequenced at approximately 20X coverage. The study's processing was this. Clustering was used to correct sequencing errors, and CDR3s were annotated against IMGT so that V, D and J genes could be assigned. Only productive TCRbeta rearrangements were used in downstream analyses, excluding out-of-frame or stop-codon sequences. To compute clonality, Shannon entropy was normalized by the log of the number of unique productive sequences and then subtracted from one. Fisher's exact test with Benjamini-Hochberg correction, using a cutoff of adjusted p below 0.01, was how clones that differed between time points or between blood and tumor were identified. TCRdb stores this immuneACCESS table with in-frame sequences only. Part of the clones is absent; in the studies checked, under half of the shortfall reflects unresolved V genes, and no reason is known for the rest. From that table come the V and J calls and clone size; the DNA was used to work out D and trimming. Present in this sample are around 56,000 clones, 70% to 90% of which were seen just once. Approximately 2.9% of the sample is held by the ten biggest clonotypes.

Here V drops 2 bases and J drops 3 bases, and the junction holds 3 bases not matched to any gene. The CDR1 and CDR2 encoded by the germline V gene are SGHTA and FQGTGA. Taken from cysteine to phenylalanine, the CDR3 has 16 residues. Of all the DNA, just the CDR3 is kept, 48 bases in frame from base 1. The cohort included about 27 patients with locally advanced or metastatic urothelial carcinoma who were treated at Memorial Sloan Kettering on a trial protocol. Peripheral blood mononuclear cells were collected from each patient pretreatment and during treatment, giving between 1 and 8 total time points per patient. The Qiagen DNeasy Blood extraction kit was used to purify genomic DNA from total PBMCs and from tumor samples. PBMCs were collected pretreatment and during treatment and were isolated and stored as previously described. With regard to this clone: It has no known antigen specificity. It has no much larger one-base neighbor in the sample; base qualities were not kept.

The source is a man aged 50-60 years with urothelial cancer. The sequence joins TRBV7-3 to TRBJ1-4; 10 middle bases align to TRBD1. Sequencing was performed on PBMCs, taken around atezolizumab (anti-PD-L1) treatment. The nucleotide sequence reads TGTGCCAGCAGCTTAGGGACAGGGGTTTCTAATGAAAAACTGTTTTTT. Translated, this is CASSLGTGVSNEKLFF.